One and the same sample provided the 25 T cell receptor beta chains below, sequenced in a study of cytomegalovirus exposure and HLA in healthy donors (TCRdb year 2017). Library construction relied on the immunoSEQ multiplex PCR assay. TCRdb retrieved this table from immuneACCESS and kept in-frame rearrangements only. Not all clones are present; in checked studies, unresolved V genes account for under half, and no reason is known for the remainder. The sample includes 120,000 or so clones, with 89% observed a single time. The ten biggest clones cover less than 1.5% of the sample. Sequencing input: PBMCs. Receptor source: a woman in her late teens or twenties in good health and CMV-seronegative.

The gene calls are TRBV6-5 and TRBJ1-2; D might be TRBD1 (5 bases). The germline V gene has CDR1 MNHEY and CDR2 SVGAGI. Trimming stripped 2 bases from V and 8 bases from J, with 18 bases between. The CDR3 has 15 residues. The CDR3 coding sequence is TGTGCCAGCAGTTACGAGTTACGGGGGGTAAACGGCTACACCTTC. This translates into CASSYELRGVNGYTF.

There are a few counts of this clone. CDR3 region: CASSLDGGAYEQYF. The DNA for the CDR3 is TGTGCCAGCAGCTTAGATGGGGGGGCCTACGAGCAGTACTTC. The chain combines TRBV7-9 with TRBJ2-7, with 7 bases identical to TRBD2. Germline CDR1 and CDR2: SEHNR and FQNEAQ (reference sequence). After removal of 1 base from V and 2 bases from J, the junction contained 2 bases not matched to a gene. The CDR3 runs 14 residues. Full variable domain (rest looked up from reference TRBV7-9 and TRBJ2-7): DTGVSQNPRHKITKRGQNVTFRCDPISEHNRLYWYRQTLGQGPEFLTYFQNEAQLEKSRLLSDRFSAERPKGSFSTLEIQRTEQGDSAMYLCASSLDGGAYEQYFGPGTRLTVT.

The J gene is TRBJ1-1, the V gene TRBV18; no definite D call. The germline V gene encodes CDR1 KGHSH and CDR2 LQKENI. The CDR3 is 14 residues long. V gave up 2 bases and J gave up 0 bases, with 7 bases separating them. The CDR3 region is CASSPTEMNTEAFF. The CDR3 bases are TGTGCCAGCTCACCAACAGAAATGAACACTGAAGCTTTCTTT.

The V and J genes are TRBV18 and TRBJ1-2; TRBD1 aligns across 7 bases. This CDR3 has 15 amino acids. V lost 3 bases to trimming and J lost 1 base; unmatched junction nucleotides: 5. Germline loops: CDR1 KGHSH, CDR2 LQKENI. DNA for the CDR3: TGTGCCAGCTCACCGGGGACAGACCTTAACTATGGCTACACCTTC. Amino acid sequence: CASSPGTDLNYGYTF.

CDR3 DNA sequence: TGCGCCAGCAGTCAATGGCTAAAAACTAGCGGGAGAAGGGAGGGAGAGCAGTACTTC. It encodes CASSQWLKTSGRREGEQYF. The chain couples TRBV23-1 to TRBJ2-7, with 11 positions matching TRBD2. TRBV23-1 is given ORF status, its function remaining uncertain. The trim removed 1 base at V and 7 bases at J, leaving 18 bases unmatched. This CDR3 contains 19 residues.

The chain combines TRBV28 with TRBJ1-2; possibly TRBD1 for D (5 bases). The length of the CDR3 is 15 residues. The germline V gene encodes CDR1 MDHEN and CDR2 SYDVKM. V gave up 3 bases and J gave up 4 bases, with 15 bases separating them. For the CDR3, the DNA is TGTGCCAGCAGTTTTCGTGGGGCGCGGGGCTATGGCTACACCTTC. Protein: CASSFRGARGYGYTF.

CDR3 loop: CATSRDPTPSTDTQYF. The CDR3 bases are TGTGCCACCAGCAGAGATCCCACTCCTAGCACAGATACGCAGTATTTT. The chain recombines TRBV15 with TRBJ2-3; D unresolved. The CDR3 loop spans 16 amino acids. Trimming left V 0 bases short and J 0 bases short, with 10 bases between. Germline V lookup: CDR1 LNHNV, CDR2 YYDKDF (reference sequence).

This chain joins TRBV27 and TRBJ1-1; tentatively, D is TRBD1 (6 bases). The V and J ends lost 6 bases and 1 base respectively, with 12 bases between them. The CDR3 is 14 residues long. Germline lookup yields CDR1 MNHEY and CDR2 SMNVEV (reference sequence). DNA for the CDR3: TGTGCCAGCAGATTTCTGGACAGGAACACTGAAGCTTTCTTT. It codes for CASRFLDRNTEAFF.

The V gene is TRBV5-6, the J gene TRBJ2-3; 7 bases fit TRBD2. V shed 4 bases and J 0 bases; nucleotides not matched to a gene: 11. In germline, CDR1 is SGHDT, CDR2 YYEEEE. This CDR3 contains 17 residues. The CDR3 sequence: CASSPVGASGSTDTQYF. In nucleotides, the CDR3 is TGTGCCAGCAGCCCCGTAGGCGCTAGCGGAAGCACAGATACGCAGTATTTT. Variable domain in full (rest from reference TRBV5-6 and TRBJ2-3): DAGVTQSPTHLIKTRGQQVTLRCSPKSGHDTVSWYQQALGQGPQFIFQYYEEEERQRGNFPDRFSGHQFPNYSSELNVNALLLGDSALYLCASSPVGASGSTDTQYFGPGTRLTVL.

V usage is TRBV30 and J usage is TRBJ1-1; D possibly corresponds to TRBD1 (6 bases). The CDR3 is 15 residues long. The germline V gene encodes CDR1 GTSNPN and CDR2 SVGIG (reference sequence). V was pared by 4 bases and J by 5 bases, with 20 bases between. The CDR3 is CAWNRDPSGKTEAFF. CDR3 DNA: TGTGCCTGGAACAGGGACCCAAGTGGGAAGACTGAAGCTTTCTTT.

Regarding this clone: The junction shows a germline mismatch at one end, possibly a read error. The chain carries TRBV4-2 and TRBJ1-1; maybe TRBD1 (6 bases). CDR1 is LGHNA, CDR2 YNFKEQ, per germline. The CDR3 length is 12 residues. CDR3 in amino acids: CASSQSGADAFF. The CDR3 nucleotides read TGTGCCAGCAGCCAATCAGGGGCTGACGCTTTCTTT.

Concerning this clone: This sample includes further DNA sequences coding for the same CDR3. The CDR3 region is CASSDGGGQETQYF. The CDR3 DNA reads as TGTGCCAGCAGTGACGGCGGGGGCCAAGAGACCCAGTACTTC. V is TRBV2 and J is TRBJ2-5, with 7 bases that match TRBD2. Trimming took 3 bases from V and 1 from J; bases not matched to a gene: 2. CDR1 SNHLY and CDR2 FYNNEI come from the germline V gene. The CDR3 runs to 14 residues.

This clone was observed once. The chain is built from TRBV10-3 and TRBJ2-5; 9 nucleotides match TRBD1. Looked up from germline, CDR1 is ENHRY and CDR2 is SYGVKD. J was trimmed by 2 bases and V by 4 bases; bases with no gene match: 5. CDR3 length: 15 residues. This CDR3 is CAISVGQGQQETQYF. CDR3 nucleotides: TGTGCCATCAGTGTAGGACAGGGGCAACAAGAGACCCAGTACTTC.

The chain links TRBV15 to TRBJ1-4; 7 positions agree with TRBD1. V lost 0 bases and J lost 2; bases outside the gene matches: 12. The CDR3 is 19 amino acids. The germline V gene has CDR1 LNHNV and CDR2 YYDKDF (reference sequence). Written as DNA, the CDR3 is TGTGCCACCAGCAGAGAGGGGGGACCTGGAGGGGGCACTAATGAAAAACTGTTTTTT. It translates to CATSREGGPGGGTNEKLFF. Complete variable domain (other parts from reference TRBV15 and TRBJ1-4): DAMVIQNPRYQVTQFGKPVTLSCSQTLNHNVMYWYQQKSSQAPKLLFHYYDKDFNNEADTPDNFQSRRPNTSFCFLDIRSPGLGDTAMYLCATSREGGPGGGTNEKLFFGSGTQLSVL.

This chain uses TRBV30 with TRBJ1-2; D gene ambiguous. The V gene's germline CDR1 is GTSNPN and CDR2 SVGIG (reference sequence). V was trimmed by 3 bases and J by 7 bases, leaving 9 bases between them. The CDR3 contains 11 residues. The CDR3 DNA sequence: TGTGCCTGGAGCTTAGCGTTTGGCTACACCTTC. This encodes CAWSLAFGYTF. The full variable domain, with the rest looked up from reference TRBV30 and TRBJ1-2, is SQTIHQWPATLVQPVGSPLSLECTVEGTSNPNLYWYRQAAGRGLQLLFYSVGIGQISSEVPQNLSASRPQDRQFILSSKKLLLSDSGFYLCAWSLAFGYTFGSGTRLTVV.

The chain combines TRBV7-9 with TRBJ2-7; maybe TRBD2 (5 bases). The CDR3 is 13 amino acids. Trimming pared 1 base from V and 5 bases from J, leaving 9 bases between. Germline CDR1 reads SEHNR; CDR2 reads FQNEAQ (reference sequence). In DNA form, the CDR3 reads TGTGCCAGCAGCTTAGGAGGGCATCACGAGCAGTACGTC. Translated, it gives CASSLGGHHEQYV.

Here the CDR3 reads CASSDRGNEQFF. The DNA of the CDR3 is TGCGCCAGCAGCGACAGGGGAAATGAGCAGTTCTTC. The chain links TRBV5-1 to TRBJ2-1; 8 bases agree with TRBD1. The CDR3 runs 12 residues. Per germline, CDR1 SGHRS and CDR2 YFSETQ. The trim removed 4 bases at V and 7 bases at J, leaving 1 base unmatched.

V gene TRBV2 combines with J gene TRBJ1-5; 9 bases line up with TRBD1. Losses at the gene ends were 6 bases for V and 7 bases for J; bases not matched to a gene: 13. Germline loops: CDR1 SNHLY, CDR2 FYNNEI. This CDR3 is built from 16 residues. CDR3 bases: TGTGCCAGCAGCCCCCGGACAGGGGTGGGTACCCAGCCCCAGCATTTT. Translation gives CASSPRTGVGTQPQHF.

J is TRBJ1-1 and V is TRBV6-1; TRBD1 aligns across 8 bases. The CDR3 sequence is 16 residues long. Looked up from germline, CDR1 is MNHNS and CDR2 is SASEGT. With 4 bases clipped from V and 0 bases from J, the junction kept 7 bases outside the gene matches. CDR3 sequence reads: CASSAEDRVMNTEAFF. The CDR3 region has the DNA TGTGCCAGCAGTGCTGAGGACAGGGTCATGAACACTGAAGCTTTCTTT.

This clone has more than one count but fewer than ten. The rearrangement joins TRBV27 to TRBJ2-1; 10 bases are a match to TRBD2. Germline V gene sequence: CDR1 MNHEY, CDR2 SMNVEV (reference sequence). Losses at the gene ends were 6 bases for V and 7 bases for J; bases not matched to a gene: 12. The CDR3 covers 16 residues. CDR3 loop: CASRQIAGGKWNEQFF. The CDR3 DNA reads as TGTGCCAGCAGACAGATAGCGGGAGGAAAATGGAATGAGCAGTTCTTC.

In its sample, this clone was seen a few times. This chain uses TRBV27 with TRBJ1-5; 8 bases agree with TRBD1. CDR1 is MNHEY, CDR2 SMNVEV, per germline (reference sequence). The CDR3 has 14 residues. V lost 6 bases, J lost 6 bases, and 7 bases stayed unmatched. The CDR3 loop reads CASSTIGQGQPQHF. Written as DNA, the CDR3 is TGTGCCAGCAGCACTATCGGACAGGGTCAGCCCCAGCATTTT.

This chain links TRBV11-2 with TRBJ2-2; D perhaps matches TRBD2 (5 bases). The CDR3 runs to 16 residues. Trimming stripped 1 base from V and 4 bases from J, with 13 bases between. Germline values: CDR1 SGHAT, CDR2 FQNNGV. CDR3 bases: TGTGCCAGCAGCTTAGGTAACGGTCGGGGCACCGGGGAGCTGTTTTTT. Translation: CASSLGNGRGTGELFF. Full variable domain (rest looked up from reference TRBV11-2 and TRBJ2-2): EAGVAQSPRYKIIEKRQSVAFWCNPISGHATLYWYQQILGQGPKLLIQFQNNGVVDDSQLPKDRFSAERLKGVDSTLKIQPAKLEDSAVYLCASSLGNGRGTGELFFGEGSRLTVL.

This clone was seen a single time. This chain uses TRBV11-3 with TRBJ2-1; D not certain. The V gene's germline CDR1 is SGHNT and CDR2 YENEEA. This CDR3 comprises 14 residues. Trimming shortened V by 2 bases and J by 5 bases, and 10 bases separated the two germline ends. CDR3 nucleotide sequence: TGTGCCAGCAGCTTACACTCCGCCAACAATGAGCAGTTCTTC. It is translated as CASSLHSANNEQFF. The complete variable domain, with remaining parts taken from reference TRBV11-3 and TRBJ2-1, reads EAGVVQSPRYKIIEKKQPVAFWCNPISGHNTLYWYLQNLGQGPELLIRYENEEAVDDSQLPKDRFSAERLKGVDSTLKIQPAELGDSAVYLCASSLHSANNEQFFGPGTRLTVL.

V usage is TRBV5-4 and J usage is TRBJ2-2; no clear D gene. CDR3 size: 12 residues. V was shortened by 3 bases and J by 3 bases, with 3 bases between the two germline ends. CDR1 and CDR2 from the germline V gene are SGHNT and YYREEE (reference sequence). CDR3 residues: CASSSYTGELFF. The CDR3 nucleotides read TGTGCCAGCAGCTCTTACACCGGGGAGCTGTTTTTT.

The rearrangement uses TRBV7-9 and TRBJ2-1; TRBD1 might be the D (5 bases). The CDR3 totals 15 residues. Germline V gene lookup returns CDR1 SEHNR and CDR2 FQNEAQ (reference sequence). The V end lost 0 bases, the J end lost 5 bases, and 11 bases lay between the germline ends. The CDR3 loop reads CASSLAGEAHNEQFF. CDR3 sequence (DNA): TGTGCCAGCAGCTTAGCAGGGGAAGCACACAATGAGCAGTTCTTC.